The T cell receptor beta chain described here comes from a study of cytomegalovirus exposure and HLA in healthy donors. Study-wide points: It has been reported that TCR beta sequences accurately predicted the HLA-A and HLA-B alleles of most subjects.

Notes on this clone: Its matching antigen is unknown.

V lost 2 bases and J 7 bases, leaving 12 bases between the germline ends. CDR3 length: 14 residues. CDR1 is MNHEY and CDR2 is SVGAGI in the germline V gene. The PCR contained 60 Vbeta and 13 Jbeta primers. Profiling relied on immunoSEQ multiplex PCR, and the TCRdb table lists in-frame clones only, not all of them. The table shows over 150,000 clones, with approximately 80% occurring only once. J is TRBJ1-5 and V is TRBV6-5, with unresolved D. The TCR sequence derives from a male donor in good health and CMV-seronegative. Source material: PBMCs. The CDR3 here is CASSYQGWAQPQHF. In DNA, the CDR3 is TGTGCCAGCAGTTACCAAGGATGGGCCCAGCCCCAGCATTTT.